This T cell receptor (beta chain) stems from a study of T-cell memory formation after mild COVID-19. In this sample, this clonotype turned up a few times. TCRdb reanalysed the 5' RACE reads using MiXCR and keeps one entry per CDR3 protein. The table shows about 400,000 distinct CDR3 sequences, with approximately 15% occurring only once. Germline V CDR1 and CDR2: KGHSH, LQKENI. Trimming stripped 3 bases from V and 6 bases from J, with 15 bases between. CDR3 length: 14 residues. The V call is TRBV18, the J call TRBJ2-7; D may correspond to TRBD1 or TRBD2 (5 bases each). Sequenced: PBMCs or a T cell subset sorted from them (not recorded which). This sequence originates from a man younger than 35 who had mild COVID-19 (a few samples of this study predate the infection). Cell type and time point are not known. This CDR3 is CASSPRGRAGEQYV. The DNA for the CDR3 is TGTGCCAGCTCACCCCGAGGCAGGGCGGGCGAGCAGTACGTC.